Below, 23 T cell receptor beta chains from the same sample are listed, as sequenced in a study of early T cells in non-severe SARS-CoV-2 infection. TCRdb reanalysed the 5' RACE reads using MiXCR and keeps one entry per CDR3 protein. The sample holds approximately 69,000 distinct CDR3 sequences, 12% seen once. The sequencing input was whole blood. Every receptor here comes from an adult who was a healthcare worker with PCR-confirmed SARS-CoV-2 infection or an uninfected control (not recorded which).

This clonotype was observed many times. The genes are TRBV7-2 and TRBJ2-1; 14 bases fit TRBD2. Germline loops: CDR1 SGHTA, CDR2 FQGNSA. The CDR3 sequence is 17 residues long. The trim removed 4 bases at V and 1 base at J, leaving 3 bases unmatched. This CDR3 reads CASSSWTSGRSYNEQFF. DNA for the CDR3: TGTGCCAGCAGCTCCTGGACTAGCGGGAGGTCCTACAATGAGCAGTTCTTC.

This clonotype came up a few times. V is TRBV7-2 and J is TRBJ2-1; TRBD2 matches at 9 bases. The CDR3 consists of 18 residues. Germline lookup yields CDR1 SGHTA and CDR2 FQGNSA. Germline trimming cut 1 base from V and 8 bases from J; bases unmatched to any gene: 15. In nucleotides, the CDR3 is TGTGCCAGCAGCTTAGACCCGGGAGGAGCGGGAGGAAAGGATGAGCAGTTCTTC. Amino acids: CASSLDPGGAGGKDEQFF.

V usage is TRBV28 and J usage is TRBJ1-5; the D is unclear. V was pared by 3 bases and J by 9 bases, with 18 bases between. The CDR3 is 15 residues long. Germline V CDR1 and CDR2: MDHEN, SYDVKM. The CDR3 loop reads CASSLPGRSGLPQHF. CDR3 bases: TGTGCCAGCAGTTTGCCTGGACGTAGCGGCTTGCCCCAGCATTTT.

This clonotype has at least ten counts. For the CDR3, the DNA is TGTGCCAGTAGTCAGACAGGGTGGAATGAGCAGTTCTTC. Translating gives CASSQTGWNEQFF. The rearrangement links TRBV19 to TRBJ2-1, with 7 nucleotides matching TRBD1. Germline CDR1 and CDR2: LNHDA and SQIVND (reference sequence). J gave up 7 bases and V 5 bases, and 5 bases lay outside the gene matches. CDR3 length: 13 residues.

This clonotype has a count of ten or more. The DNA of the CDR3 is TGTGCCAGCAGCCATCGTTCGGCGAACTATGGCTACACCTTC. The encoded protein is CASSHRSANYGYTF. The chain carries TRBV3-1 and TRBJ1-2; D unclear. V was shortened by 3 bases and J by 2 bases, with 10 bases between the two germline ends. This CDR3 comprises 14 residues. CDR1 and CDR2 (germline): LGHDT, YNNKEL (reference sequence).

The chain carries TRBV24-1 and TRBJ2-1, with 15 bases aligning to TRBD2. CDR3 size: 16 residues. From germline, CDR1 is KGHDR and CDR2 SFDVKD. The V gene end was trimmed by 5 bases and the J gene end by 10 bases; junction bases not matched to a gene: 8. The DNA of the CDR3 is TGTGCCACCAGTGTAGGGACTAGCGGGAGGATCGGCGAGCAGTTCTTC. Translating it yields CATSVGTSGRIGEQFF.

This chain links TRBV9 with TRBJ2-5, with 9 bases lining up with TRBD2. The CDR3 spans 15 residues. Germline CDR1 is SGDLS and CDR2 is YYNGEE. Trimming removed 0 bases from V and 6 bases from J; junction bases left unmatched: 6. The CDR3 spells CASSVGTSDRQTQYF. The CDR3 DNA follows: TGTGCCAGCAGCGTAGGGACTAGCGATCGGCAGACCCAGTACTTC.

This clonotype occurred many times. V and J are TRBV6-5 and TRBJ2-5, with TRBD1 matching 9 bases. The trim removed 6 bases at V and 4 bases at J, leaving 12 bases unmatched. Germline V gene data show CDR1 as MNHEY and CDR2 as SVGAGI. The CDR3 sequence is 16 residues long. The CDR3 protein is CASSSGTGSGGETQYF. The CDR3 DNA reads TGTGCCAGCAGCTCCGGGACAGGGTCGGGAGGAGAGACCCAGTACTTC.

The rearrangement joins TRBV20-1 to TRBJ2-1; 9 bases are shared with TRBD2. The CDR3 is 16 residues long. Germline V gives CDR1 DFQATT, CDR2 SNEGSKA (reference sequence). The V segment lost 0 bases and the J segment 6 bases; nucleotides outside the gene matches: 9. The CDR3 protein is CSARDFGGRAVNEQFF. The CDR3 DNA reads TGCAGTGCTAGAGATTTTGGCGGGAGGGCCGTCAATGAGCAGTTCTTC.

This chain links TRBV29-1 with TRBJ2-3; D is possibly TRBD2 (7 bases). The CDR3 runs 15 residues. The germline V and J ends were trimmed by 6 bases and 0 bases, with 16 bases remaining between them. CDR1 and CDR2 from the germline V gene are SQVTM and ANQGSEA. The CDR3 sequence is CSVGPQGLSTDTQYF. In nucleotides, the CDR3 is TGCAGCGTGGGGCCACAGGGACTAAGCACAGATACGCAGTATTTT.

This clonotype has ten or more counts. J is TRBJ2-1 and V is TRBV3-1; possible D gene TRBD2, 5 bases. Per the germline V gene, CDR1 is LGHDT and CDR2 is YNNKEL (reference sequence). Trimming left V 4 bases short and J 4 bases short, with 8 bases between. The CDR3 runs to 13 residues. The CDR3 region has the DNA TGTGCCAGCAGCCCCCGGGGTTACAATGAGCAGTTCTTC. Its translation: CASSPRGYNEQFF.

V gene TRBV20-1 combines with J gene TRBJ2-7; 8 nucleotides agree with TRBD1. V shed 6 bases, J shed 7 bases, and the junction held 14 bases outside the gene matches. The CDR3 is 14 amino acids. Germline assignment: CDR1 DFQATT and CDR2 SNEGSKA (reference sequence). CDR3 amino acids: CSAPDRARGPEQYF. The CDR3, as DNA: TGCAGTGCCCCGGACAGGGCGCGCGGGCCGGAGCAGTACTTC.

This sequence joins TRBV20-1 and TRBJ2-5; 10 bases map to TRBD2. In germline, CDR1 is DFQATT, CDR2 SNEGSKA (reference sequence). The CDR3 loop spans 14 amino acids. V lost 0 bases, J lost 9 bases, and 7 bases stayed unmatched. The CDR3, as DNA: TGCAGTGCTAGAGAGAGTACTAGCGGGGTTCCCCAGTACTTC. Translation: CSARESTSGVPQYF.

This clonotype was observed a handful of times. The chain combines TRBV20-1 with TRBJ2-1; D gene unclear. V shed 1 base and J shed 4 bases, with 17 bases lying between them. Germline CDR1 is DFQATT and CDR2 is SNEGSKA (reference sequence). The CDR3 is 16 amino acids. As DNA, the CDR3 is TGCAGTGCTAGAGTGATGAGCGAACAACTTTACAATGAGCAGTTCTTC. Translation gives CSARVMSEQLYNEQFF.

This clonotype showed up many times. The chain joins TRBV5-1 to TRBJ2-3, with TRBD2 identical over 7 bases. After removal of 4 bases from V and 0 bases from J, the junction contained 17 bases not matched to a gene. CDR3 size: 19 residues. Looked up from germline, CDR1 is SGHRS and CDR2 is YFSETQ. The CDR3 nucleotides are TGCGCCAGCAGCCCAGGCATTCCGGGACTACTAACTAGCACAGATACGCAGTATTTT. Its protein is CASSPGIPGLLTSTDTQYF.

This clonotype has a handful of counts. The gene calls are TRBV12-3 or TRBV12-4 and TRBJ1-2; D not certain. The CDR3 loop spans 12 amino acids. V lost 2 bases to trimming and J lost 4 bases, with 5 bases between them. CDR3 residues: CASSLSTYGYTF. For the CDR3, the DNA is TGTGCCAGCAGTTTAAGTACCTATGGCTACACCTTC.

This rearrangement joins TRBV12-3 or TRBV12-4 to TRBJ2-6; D not resolved. Trimming left V 3 bases short and J 2 bases short, with 14 bases between. CDR3 length equals 17 residues. The CDR3 DNA sequence: TGTGCCAGCAGTTTCCGGCAGGTAGAAGCTGGGGCCAACGTCCTGACTTTC. This codes for CASSFRQVEAGANVLTF.

This clonotype was seen repeatedly, ten times or more. The chain couples TRBV6-5 to TRBJ2-3; D is unresolved. Germline CDR1 is MNHEY and CDR2 is SVGAGI. Trimming removed 6 bases from V and 3 bases from J, with 4 bases in between. This CDR3 is 11 amino acids long. CDR3 in DNA: TGTGCCAGCAGGGATACAGATACGCAGTATTTT. It translates to CASRDTDTQYF.

This clonotype has ten or more counts. The CDR3 coding sequence is TGCGCCAGCAGCCAAGAAAGCGGTAGACTGATACAAGAGACCCAGTACTTC. Translating it yields CASSQESGRLIQETQYF. The chain couples TRBV4-1 to TRBJ2-5; D is perhaps TRBD2 (5 bases). This CDR3 comprises 17 residues. V was clipped by 0 bases and J by 2 bases, with 16 bases between them. CDR1 and CDR2 (germline): MGHRA, YSYEKL.

To note about this clonotype: Since a much larger clone is just one base distant, this may be a read error. The chain couples TRBV6-5 to TRBJ1-4; 8 positions match TRBD1. CDR1 is MNHEY, CDR2 SVGAGI, per germline. This CDR3 has 15 residues. The CDR3 is CANSLTGVANEKLFF. The CDR3 coding sequence is TGTGCCAACAGTTTGACAGGGGTGGCTAATGAAAAACTGTTTTTT.

This clonotype was picked up many times. The chain links TRBV20-1 to TRBJ2-3; 11 bases match TRBD2. The CDR3 is made up of 15 amino acids. The J segment lost 10 bases and the V segment lost 5 bases, leaving 14 bases of the junction unmatched. CDR1 is DFQATT and CDR2 is SNEGSKA in the germline V gene (reference sequence). The CDR3 nucleotides are TGCAGTGCTGCCCGACTAGCGGGACCGACAGGGGCGCAGTATTTT. Protein sequence: CSAARLAGPTGAQYF.

This sequence joins TRBV20-1 and TRBJ2-1, with D hard to call. This CDR3 has 12 amino acids. Per germline, CDR1 DFQATT and CDR2 SNEGSKA (reference sequence). V shed 2 bases and J shed 7 bases, with 9 bases lying between them. CDR3 coding DNA: TGCAGTGCTAGAAGGTCCCCGAATGAGCAGTTCTTC. Protein sequence: CSARRSPNEQFF.

This clonotype has only a few counts. The chain recombines TRBV20-1 with TRBJ2-3; no reliable D call. Germline V gives CDR1 DFQATT, CDR2 SNEGSKA (reference sequence). There are 14 residues in the CDR3. V lost 3 bases and J 0 bases, leaving 10 bases between the germline ends. The CDR3 spells CSASVGQSTDTQYF. The CDR3 nucleotides are TGCAGTGCTAGCGTCGGGCAAAGCACAGATACGCAGTATTTT.